The 31 T cell receptor beta chains listed next were all sequenced from one sample in a study of OX40 agonist ivuxolimab in advanced cancers. Some clones are missing from TCRdb's copy, which holds only in-frame ones; the method was immunoSEQ multiplex PCR. The sample yields approximately 92,000 clones, approximately 80% seen once. The sample was CD4+ or CD8+ T cells sorted from blood, taken in a trial of the OX40 agonist ivuxolimab. The receptors originated from an adult with an advanced solid tumor such as melanoma, head and neck, liver or kidney cancer.

The rearrangement links TRBV7-3 to TRBJ2-3; possible D gene TRBD1, 6 bases. The ends were cut back, 5 bases at V and 6 bases at J, with 15 bases in the middle. The CDR3 is 14 residues long. The V gene's germline CDR1 is SGHTA and CDR2 FQGTGA. The CDR3 here is CASSLSGAADTQYF. As DNA, the CDR3 is TGTGCCAGCAGCCTATCAGGGGCCGCGGATACGCAGTATTTT.

This clone was detected only once. This sequence joins TRBV5-4 and TRBJ2-7; 8 bases match TRBD1. Germline V CDR1 and CDR2: SGHNT, YYREEE (reference sequence). This CDR3 has 15 amino acids. V gave up 5 bases and J gave up 4 bases; unmatched junction bases: 11. The CDR3 bases are TGTGCCAGCAGTTCCCGGGACAGGTTTAATTACGAGCAGTACTTC. Translation gives CASSSRDRFNYEQYF.

This clone showed up just a few times. The chain uses TRBV5-1 and TRBJ2-2, with 9 bases that match TRBD1. V dropped 6 bases and J dropped 7; count of bases not matched to a gene: 7. This CDR3 spans 14 amino acids. CDR1 is SGHRS, CDR2 YFSETQ, per germline. The CDR3 here is CASTGTGMGGELFF. The DNA for the CDR3 is TGCGCCAGCACCGGGACAGGGATGGGCGGGGAGCTGTTTTTT.

The chain is built from TRBV5-1 and TRBJ1-5, with 9 bases identical to TRBD1. The V gene end was trimmed by 4 bases and the J gene end by 6 bases; junction bases not matched to a gene: 5. CDR1 is SGHRS and CDR2 is YFSETQ in the germline V gene. The CDR3 sequence is 14 residues long. The DNA of the CDR3 is TGCGCCAGCAGCCCGGGACAGGGAGGTCAGCCCCAGCATTTT. This translates into CASSPGQGGQPQHF.

This clone appeared a few times. This sequence joins TRBV10-3 and TRBJ1-2; tentative D call: TRBD1 (6 bases). With 2 bases removed from V and 0 bases from J, the gap between germline ends came to 10 bases. This CDR3 is 15 amino acids long. Germline assignment: CDR1 ENHRY and CDR2 SYGVKD. CDR3 loop: CAISERTAPNYGYTF. The CDR3 DNA is TGTGCCATCAGTGAGCGGACAGCTCCTAACTATGGCTACACCTTC.

V gene TRBV5-1 combines with J gene TRBJ1-4; D unresolved. The germline gives CDR1 SGHRS, CDR2 YFSETQ. V was pared by 4 bases and J by 3 bases, with 10 bases between. The CDR3 is made up of 14 amino acids. CDR3 sequence: CASSGDTPNEKLFF. CDR3 bases: TGCGCCAGCAGCGGAGACACCCCTAATGAAAAACTGTTTTTT.

The chain is built from TRBV5-1 and TRBJ2-1; D gene ambiguous. The CDR3 totals 14 residues. Germline V gene sequence: CDR1 SGHRS, CDR2 YFSETQ. Trimming removed 0 bases from V and 5 bases from J, with 9 bases in between. The CDR3 here is CASSLAVFDNEQFF. The CDR3 bases are TGCGCCAGCAGCTTGGCGGTTTTCGACAATGAGCAGTTCTTC.

This clone was observed a few times. This rearrangement joins TRBV5-4 to TRBJ1-2; TRBD1 is a possible D gene (6 bases). Germline V lookup: CDR1 SGHNT, CDR2 YYREEE (reference sequence). There are 16 residues in the CDR3. V gave up 3 bases and J gave up 2 bases, with 17 bases separating them. The CDR3 DNA reads as TGTGCCAGCAGCTCCCAATACAGGGATCCCAACTATGGCTACACCTTC. It codes for CASSSQYRDPNYGYTF.

There are a few counts of this clone. This chain links TRBV9 with TRBJ1-6, with TRBD1 as a possible D gene (5 bases). V shed 3 bases and J shed 8 bases, with 12 bases lying between them. This CDR3 is built from 14 residues. In germline, CDR1 is SGDLS, CDR2 YYNGEE. The CDR3 protein is CASSAQGWDSPLHF. In DNA, the CDR3 is TGTGCCAGCAGCGCCCAGGGTTGGGATTCACCCCTCCACTTT.

This clone has more than one count but fewer than ten. This chain links TRBV30 with TRBJ1-2, with TRBD1 matching 8 bases. V lost 8 bases and J lost 7; bases outside the gene matches: 6. Germline V gives CDR1 GTSNPN, CDR2 SVGIG (reference sequence). CDR3 length: 11 amino acids. CDR3 DNA sequence: TGTGCCCAATACGGACAGGGTGGCTACACCTTC. Encoded protein: CAQYGQGGYTF. Full variable domain (remainder filled in from reference TRBV30 and TRBJ1-2): SQTIHQWPATLVQPVGSPLSLECTVEGTSNPNLYWYRQAAGRGLQLLFYSVGIGQISSEVPQNLSASRPQDRQFILSSKKLLLSDSGFYLCAQYGQGGYTFGSGTRLTVV.

The chain employs TRBV20-1 and TRBJ2-7, with 7 bases that match TRBD1. Germline V gene data show CDR1 as DFQATT and CDR2 as SNEGSKA (reference sequence). This CDR3 contains 11 residues. Losses at the gene ends were 3 bases for V and 4 bases for J; bases not matched to a gene: 0. CDR3 residues: CSARGQYEQYF. In nucleotides, the CDR3 is TGCAGTGCTAGGGGACAGTACGAGCAGTACTTC.

This clone was seen a handful of times. The chain carries TRBV6-5 and TRBJ1-6; D not certain. Germline V CDR1 and CDR2: MNHEY, SVGAGI. V was trimmed by 2 bases and J by 0 bases, leaving 8 bases between them. The CDR3 contains 16 residues. As DNA, the CDR3 is TGTGCCAGCAGTTACGGGCCGAGCTCCTATAATTCACCCCTCCACTTT. Encoded protein: CASSYGPSSYNSPLHF.

This chain links TRBV5-6 with TRBJ2-7; 7 bases agree with TRBD1. The junction had 13 bases not matched to a gene; V was cut back by 2 bases and J by 2 bases. Germline CDR1 is SGHDT and CDR2 is YYEEEE. This CDR3 region has 17 residues. The CDR3 coding sequence is TGTGCCAGCAGCTTTGGGGTCCGGGACAGAGGGACCTACGAGCAGTACTTC. It codes for CASSFGVRDRGTYEQYF.

The chain has TRBV5-4 and TRBJ1-2; 7 bases align to TRBD1. The CDR3 has 15 residues. V trimming: 1 base; J trimming: 3 bases; junction bases outside the gene matches: 6. The germline V gene has CDR1 SGHNT and CDR2 YYREEE (reference sequence). CDR3 bases: TGTGCCAGCAGCTTGAGGACAGGACTCGACTATGGCTACACCTTC. It codes for CASSLRTGLDYGYTF.

The chain recombines TRBV7-9 with TRBJ1-1; D is undetermined. V lost 1 base and J 4 bases, leaving 16 bases between the germline ends. In germline, CDR1 is SEHNR, CDR2 FQNEAQ (reference sequence). This CDR3 region has 16 residues. The CDR3 DNA sequence: TGTGCCAGCAGCTTAGTCCCCACCCACGCCCCCACTGAAGCTTTCTTT. Translated, it gives CASSLVPTHAPTEAFF.

The chain links TRBV5-1 to TRBJ2-7; tentatively, D is TRBD1 or TRBD2 (5 bases each). V dropped 4 bases and J dropped 3 bases, with 20 bases sitting between them. This CDR3 contains 16 residues. CDR1 is SGHRS and CDR2 is YFSETQ in the germline V gene. CDR3 sequence: CASSPLAQGERYEQYF. CDR3 DNA: TGCGCCAGCAGCCCCTTAGCTCAGGGAGAACGCTACGAGCAGTACTTC.

The gene calls are TRBV2 and TRBJ2-5, with 7 positions matching TRBD1. The J call is in doubt because the DNA end fits TRBJ2-7 better. This CDR3 has 14 residues. The V gene's germline CDR1 is SNHLY and CDR2 FYNNEI. This CDR3 is CASSPQGSLYEQYF. The CDR3 nucleotides read TGTGCCAGCAGTCCACAGGGGAGTCTCTACGAGCAGTACTTC.

The chain recombines TRBV7-9 with TRBJ2-5, with D hard to call. The J call may not be correct, given that the DNA end is closer to TRBJ2-7. This CDR3 is built from 15 residues. Germline-derived CDR1 and CDR2 are SEHNR and FQNEAQ (reference sequence). The CDR3 bases are TGTGCCAGCAGCCACTACGGTAGGATGACCTACGAGCAGTACTTC. The encoded protein is CASSHYGRMTYEQYF.

The J gene is TRBJ1-2, the V gene TRBV7-9; no clear D. Trimming removed 3 bases from V and 3 bases from J, with 8 bases in between. The CDR3 loop spans 13 amino acids. Germline lookup yields CDR1 SEHNR and CDR2 FQNEAQ (reference sequence). CDR3 sequence: CASSFSVDYGYTF. DNA of the CDR3: TGTGCCAGCAGCTTTTCGGTGGACTATGGCTACACCTTC.

The chain carries TRBV9 and TRBJ2-2; 10 bases match TRBD1. The CDR3 extends over 16 amino acids. The germline CDR1 and CDR2 sequences are SGDLS and YYNGEE. V trimming: 3 bases; J trimming: 4 bases; junction bases outside the gene matches: 6. The CDR3 bases are TGTGCCAGCAGCGATTGGGGACAGGGGAGCACCGGGGAGCTGTTTTTT. Translating it yields CASSDWGQGSTGELFF.

The J gene is TRBJ1-2, the V gene TRBV6-4, with D possibly TRBD1 on 5 matching bases. Trimming pared 7 bases from V and 4 bases from J, leaving 13 bases between. Looked up from germline, CDR1 is MRHNA and CDR2 is SNTAGT. CDR3 length: 13 residues. The chain's CDR3 is CASKRGPLYGYTF. DNA for the CDR3: TGTGCCAGCAAGAGGGGCCCCCTCTATGGCTACACCTTC.

The chain uses TRBV20-1 and TRBJ2-3; D not resolved. The germline CDR1 and CDR2 sequences are DFQATT and SNEGSKA (reference sequence). The V gene lost 3 bases and the J gene lost 2 bases, with 3 bases spanning the gap. CDR3 length equals 11 residues. CDR3 residues: CSASVTDTQYF. Written as DNA, the CDR3 is TGCAGTGCTAGCGTCACAGATACGCAGTATTTT.

This clone was recorded once. The V and J genes are TRBV7-3 and TRBJ2-1, with 7 bases matching TRBD2. The CDR3 contains 16 residues. Germline CDR1 reads SGHTA; CDR2 reads FQGTGA. Trimming removed 3 bases from V and 5 bases from J; junction bases left unmatched: 10. For the CDR3, the DNA is TGTGCCAGCAGCTTGGGGACTACCGTATACCACAATGAGCAGTTCTTC. Translating gives CASSLGTTVYHNEQFF.

The V and J genes are TRBV6-1 and TRBJ1-3; TRBD1 might be the D (5 bases). The CDR3 has 14 amino acids. Germline loops: CDR1 MNHNS, CDR2 SASEGT. V gave up 7 bases and J gave up 2 bases, with 12 bases separating them. The CDR3 loop is CASITGGAGNTIYF. CDR3 coding DNA: TGTGCCAGCATCACGGGGGGGGCTGGAAACACCATATATTTT.

The CDR3 nucleotides are TGTGCCAGCAGCTGGGGGCCCGGGACCTACGAGCAGTACTTC. Translating it yields CASSWGPGTYEQYF. The V and J genes are TRBV5-8 and TRBJ2-7; a weak D match, TRBD1 (6 bases). CDR1 and CDR2 from the germline V gene are SGHTS and YDEGEE. Trimming shortened V by 3 bases and J by 2 bases, and 12 bases separated the two germline ends. CDR3 length equals 14 residues. Together with reference TRBV5-8 and TRBJ2-7, the CDR3 gives the full variable domain: EAGVTQSPTHLIKTRGQQATLRCSPISGHTSVYWYQQALGLGLQFLLWYDEGEERNRGNFPPRFSGRQFPNYSSELNVNALELEDSALYLCASSWGPGTYEQYFGPGTRLTVT.

This chain links TRBV11-3 with TRBJ2-2; D not resolved. CDR3 length equals 14 residues. The germline V gene encodes CDR1 SGHNT and CDR2 YENEEA. V dropped 0 bases and J dropped 5 bases, with 7 bases sitting between them. The CDR3, as DNA: TGTGCCAGCAGCTTAGATGTGCGAACCGGGGAGCTGTTTTTT. It yields the protein CASSLDVRTGELFF.

The chain uses TRBV5-6 and TRBJ2-7; 11 positions match TRBD1. CDR3 length: 19 residues. V shed 3 bases and J 4 bases; nucleotides not matched to a gene: 18. Germline assignment: CDR1 SGHDT and CDR2 YYEEEE. The CDR3 sequence: CASSSNDPHGTGGGYEQYF. In DNA, the CDR3 is TGTGCCAGCAGCTCCAACGATCCACATGGGACAGGGGGGGGTTACGAGCAGTACTTC.

This chain links TRBV19 with TRBJ2-4, with 7 bases lining up with TRBD1. CDR1 LNHDA and CDR2 SQIVND come from the germline V gene (reference sequence). After removal of 3 bases from V and 8 bases from J, the junction contained 4 bases not matched to a gene. The CDR3 covers 13 residues. CDR3 residues: CASSIGGTDIQYF. The CDR3 bases are TGTGCCAGTAGTATTGGTGGGACAGACATTCAGTACTTC.

The rearrangement links TRBV9 to TRBJ2-3; TRBD2 aligns across 12 bases. This CDR3 is 15 amino acids long. Losses at the gene ends were 0 bases for V and 5 bases for J; bases not matched to a gene: 1. Germline V gene lookup returns CDR1 SGDLS and CDR2 YYNGEE. The chain's CDR3 is CASSVASGGGDTQYF. The CDR3 bases are TGTGCCAGCAGCGTAGCTAGCGGGGGGGGAGATACGCAGTATTTT. The variable domain in full, with the rest retrieved from reference TRBV9 and TRBJ2-3, is DSGVTQTPKHLITATGQRVTLRCSPRSGDLSVYWYQQSLDQGLQFLIQYYNGEERAKGNILERFSAQQFPDLHSELNLSSLELGDSALYFCASSVASGGGDTQYFGPGTRLTVL.

This clone showed up just a few times. The genes are TRBV10-2 and TRBJ1-1, with D possibly being TRBD1 (6 bases). In germline, CDR1 is WSHSY, CDR2 SAAADI. V was cut by 2 bases and J by 1 base, with 8 bases left in between. The CDR3 runs 14 residues. CDR3 bases: TGCGCCAGCAGTGAGGTCAGGGGGAACACTGAAGCTTTCTTT. Amino acids: CASSEVRGNTEAFF.

The chain couples TRBV6-6 to TRBJ2-1; 13 nucleotides agree with TRBD2. Trimming took 3 bases from V and 8 from J; bases not matched to a gene: 4. From germline, CDR1 is MNHNY and CDR2 SVGAGI (reference sequence). This CDR3 region has 15 residues. CDR3 bases: TGTGCCAGCAGTTATGGGACTAGCGGGGCCGATGAGCAGTTCTTC. It specifies CASSYGTSGADEQFF.